The 4 T cell receptor beta chains presented below share a single source sample, sequenced in a study of blood T cell repertoires in COVID-19. Repertoires were generated with immunoSEQ multiplex PCR, while TCRdb's copy carries only in-frame clones and drops some. The data show around 250,000 clones, roughly 88% seen once. The sequencing input was PBMCs or T cells enriched from blood (not recorded which). All receptors derive from a woman aged 50 to 65 who had recovered from COVID-19.

The chain recombines TRBV27 with TRBJ2-1; D might be TRBD2 (6 bases). Germline V CDR1 and CDR2: MNHEY, SMNVEV (reference sequence). V shed 2 bases and J shed 8 bases, with 16 bases lying between them. CDR3 length: 15 residues. CDR3 protein: CASSLAGLNRDEQFF. The CDR3, as DNA: TGTGCCAGCAGTTTAGCGGGGCTCAATAGAGATGAGCAGTTCTTC.

The chain combines TRBV27 with TRBJ2-7, with 8 bases aligning to TRBD2. Germline lookup yields CDR1 MNHEY and CDR2 SMNVEV (reference sequence). CDR3 length: 15 amino acids. The junction had 10 bases not matched to a gene; V was cut back by 4 bases and J by 5 bases. The CDR3 reads CASSSPSGSGHEQYF. Written as DNA, the CDR3 is TGTGCCAGCAGTTCCCCGAGCGGGAGTGGCCACGAGCAGTACTTC.

This clone was observed a single time. The junction and the germline gene differ at one end; a read error may be behind it. The chain has TRBV2 and TRBJ2-5; 9 bases are a match to TRBD1. The CDR3 is 13 amino acids. Germline lookup yields CDR1 SNHLY and CDR2 FYNNEI. Here the CDR3 reads CASTGTGRENQYF. The CDR3 region has the DNA TGTGCCAGCACTGGGACAGGGAGGGAGAACCAGTACTTC.

The V gene is TRBV24-1, the J gene TRBJ2-5, with 10 bases fitting TRBD1. CDR3 size: 15 residues. Trimming took 4 bases from V and 3 from J; bases not matched to a gene: 4. Per the germline V gene, CDR1 is KGHDR and CDR2 is SFDVKD. CDR3 region: CATSDPGTGEETQYF. The CDR3 nucleotides read TGTGCCACCAGTGACCCCGGGACAGGGGAAGAGACCCAGTACTTC.